This TCR beta chain was sequenced for a study of CD8 T cells in Susac syndrome. The RNA, roughly 0.5 to 1 ug, was put through reverse transcription using random hexamers. The TCR beta CDR3 was amplified by immunoSEQ multiplex PCR across 54 Vbeta, 13 Jbeta. In TCRdb, the immunoSEQ multiplex PCR reads were re-called with MiXCR into one record per CDR3 protein. The data hold some 130,000 distinct CDR3 sequences, with about 94% observed a single time. Germline V lookup: CDR1 MGHRA, CDR2 YSYEKL. The CDR3 is 15 amino acids. From blood CD8+ and CD4+ T cells, the TCR beta chain was sequenced. Purification of the CD8+ and CD4+ T cells relied on negative isolation, and TEMRA cells underwent FACS enrichment. As to this clonotype: One junction end does not reproduce the germline sequence, and a read error may be involved.

Sequencing was carried out using CD4+ T cells from PBMCs. The chain couples TRBV4-1 to TRBJ2-7; TRBD1 matches at 9 bases. The sequence derives from a human donor with multiple sclerosis. The CDR3 reads CASSQGTGDSSEQYF. CDR3 sequence (DNA): TGCGCCAGCAGCCAAGGGACAGGGGACTCCTCCGAGCAGTACTTC.